The present TCR beta chain was sequenced within a study of blood T cell repertoires in COVID-19. Study-wide context: PBMCs, B-cell-depleted T cells, or T cells were the source of the cDNA or gDNA that made up the material.

In the original processing: Amplification with reference gene primers provided the estimates of nucleated cell counts. TCRdb keeps only in-frame clones here, not all; method: immunoSEQ multiplex PCR. V and J calls and clone size follow that table, whereas D and trimming were derived from the DNA. The profile shows some 50,000 clones, about 85% of them singletons. Sequencing was performed on peripheral blood. This receptor was identified in a human donor in a cohort sampled during active COVID-19.

The DNA for the CDR3 is TGTGCCAGCAGCCCAGCGAATCAGCCCCAGCATTTT. The encoded protein is CASSPANQPQHF. This rearrangement joins TRBV7-2 to TRBJ1-5; unclear D gene. Germline lookup yields CDR1 SGHTA and CDR2 FQGNSA. CDR3 size: 12 residues. With 5 bases removed from V and 4 bases from J, the gap between germline ends came to 6 bases.